What follows describes a single T cell receptor beta chain. This sample stems from a study of blood T cell repertoires in COVID-19. Study-level background: Samples of COVID-19 (acute and convalescent) were obtained from the United States, Italy and Spain. PBMCs, B-cell-depleted T cells, or T cells provided the cDNA or gDNA that made up the material.

In the source study's methods: Reference gene primer amplification gave nucleated cell count estimates. This table comes from immunoSEQ multiplex PCR, and its TCRdb copy is limited to in-frame clones, with some not included. That table furnishes V, J and clone size, whereas the DNA furnished D and trimming. The data contain about 240,000 clones, roughly nine tenths of them singletons. The clonotype was recovered from a man aged 55 to 70 who had recovered from COVID-19. The sequencing sample was made of peripheral blood.

CDR3 coding DNA: TGTGCCAGCAGCTTAGAGGGACTAGGCAAAAACATTCAGTACTTC. This gives the protein CASSLEGLGKNIQYF. The chain carries TRBV7-2 and TRBJ2-4; 8 bases are shared with TRBD2. The germline gives CDR1 SGHTA, CDR2 FQGNSA. The CDR3 length is 15 residues. V lost 1 base and J lost 3; bases outside the gene matches: 2.